Below, one T cell receptor (beta chain) is given with its context. From the germline J gene comes the end of the CDR3, since the read stops 3 residues before it. The sample belongs to a study of T cells in women clearing cervical HPV infection. Study-level information: Controls were women whose single incident HPV16 infection cleared within 12 months without precancer or cancer. Cases' blood sampling followed lesion detection by median approximately 150 days (90 to 200). Only a few women had HLA typing results available.

Sequencing used immunoSEQ multiplex PCR; TCRdb keeps in-frame clones, though not all of them. The data show tens of thousands of clones, and the top ten clones hold 0.95% to 1.5%. Trimming removed 7 bases from V and 0 bases from J, with 16 bases in between. This CDR3 comprises 15 residues. Germline CDR1 is SGHTA and CDR2 is FQGNSA. This sequence originates from a woman between 18 and 75 years old with a cervical HPV16 infection that either progressed to CIN3+ or cleared (not recorded which). The source material was blood buffy coat. V and J are TRBV7-2 and TRBJ2-7; perhaps TRBD2 as D (5 bases). The CDR3 loop reads CASTIGLLSSYEQYF. The DNA read from the CDR3 is TGTGCCAGCACCATAGGACTTTTAAGCTCCTACGAG.